These 19 T cell receptor beta chains came from one sample sequenced in a study of graft-versus-host responses after intestinal transplantation. Data came from immunoSEQ multiplex PCR; TCRdb stores just in-frame clones and leaves some out. The sample contains about 15,000 clones, about 90% of which appear only once. Sequenced here: bone marrow, sampled approximately 130 days after intestinal transplantation. Receptor source: a human patient who received an intestinal transplant, so some T cells may come from the graft donor.

The chain employs TRBV4-3 and TRBJ2-5; 10 bases line up with TRBD2. The V and J ends lost 0 bases and 0 bases, in that order; junction bases with no gene match: 7. The CDR3 sequence is 18 residues long. Per germline, CDR1 LGHNA and CDR2 YSLEER. The CDR3 region has the DNA TGCGCCAGCAGCCAAGATGAGGGTCTAGCGGGAGACCAAGAGACCCAGTACTTC. It translates to CASSQDEGLAGDQETQYF.

This chain uses TRBV4-1 with TRBJ2-7, with D perhaps TRBD2 (5 bases). This CDR3 has 14 residues. The germline gives CDR1 MGHRA, CDR2 YSYEKL. Trimming shortened V by 3 bases and J by 3 bases, and 12 bases separated the two germline ends. CDR3 protein: CASSQYHGIYEQYF. The CDR3 DNA reads as TGCGCCAGCAGCCAGTACCACGGGATCTACGAGCAGTACTTC.

V is TRBV28 and J is TRBJ1-5; maybe TRBD1 (5 bases). The length of the CDR3 is 16 residues. Germline V gene sequence: CDR1 MDHEN, CDR2 SYDVKM. V lost 6 bases and J 2 bases, leaving 17 bases between the germline ends. The CDR3, as DNA: TGTGCCAGCAGACACCGCGGACAAGGAGGCAATCAGCCCCAGCATTTT. Encoded protein: CASRHRGQGGNQPQHF.

The chain has TRBV7-8 and TRBJ2-1; 8 bases match TRBD2. The CDR3 runs to 16 residues. Germline V gives CDR1 SGHVS, CDR2 FQNEAQ. V was clipped by 4 bases and J by 0 bases; unmatched bases: 5. The CDR3, as DNA: TGTGCCAGCAGCTCTACCGGGACTAGCTCCTACAATGAGCAGTTCTTC. Translating it yields CASSSTGTSSYNEQFF. Full variable domain (remainder filled in from reference TRBV7-8 and TRBJ2-1): GAGVSQSPRYKVAKRGQDVALRCDPISGHVSLFWYQQALGQGPEFLTYFQNEAQLDKSGLPSDRFFAERPEGSVSTLKIQRTQQEDSAVYLCASSSTGTSSYNEQFFGPGTRLTVL.

The J gene is TRBJ2-3, the V gene TRBV6-4; 14 bases are a match to TRBD2. CDR3 length: 17 amino acids. Trimming took 5 bases from V and 5 from J; bases not matched to a gene: 9. Germline V gene data show CDR1 as MRHNA and CDR2 as SNTAGT. The CDR3 region has the DNA TGTGCCAGCAGTCATTTTAGACTAGCGGGAGGGCTAGATACGCAGTATTTT. Translation gives CASSHFRLAGGLDTQYF.

This clone was seen just once. The V call is TRBV7-9, the J call TRBJ1-5; 8 positions agree with TRBD1. J lost 1 base, V lost 5 bases, and 7 bases had no gene match. In germline, CDR1 is SEHNR, CDR2 FQNEAQ (reference sequence). This CDR3 is 16 amino acids long. The CDR3 bases are TGTGCCAGCAGCATAAGGGACAGGTCGAGCAATCAGCCCCAGCATTTT. It encodes CASSIRDRSSNQPQHF. Together with reference TRBV7-9 and TRBJ1-5, the CDR3 gives the full variable domain: DTGVSQNPRHKITKRGQNVTFRCDPISEHNRLYWYRQTLGQGPEFLTYFQNEAQLEKSRLLSDRFSAERPKGSFSTLEIQRTEQGDSAMYLCASSIRDRSSNQPQHFGDGTRLSIL.

V is TRBV28 and J is TRBJ2-7, with D perhaps TRBD2 (7 bases). This CDR3 is built from 13 residues. The V end was cut by 5 bases, the J end by 12 bases, with 20 bases between. Germline CDR1 is MDHEN and CDR2 is SYDVKM. The CDR3 sequence is CASSLSGGRWTYF. Here the CDR3 DNA reads TGTGCCAGCAGTCTCTCGGGGGGCCGCTGGACGTACTTC.

The V gene is TRBV5-1, the J gene TRBJ2-1; the D gene is possibly TRBD1 (6 bases). V was cut by 0 bases and J by 9 bases, with 10 bases left in between. The CDR3 extends over 13 amino acids. CDR1 is SGHRS and CDR2 is YFSETQ in the germline V gene. The CDR3 here is CASSLAGTREQFF. CDR3 nucleotides: TGCGCCAGCAGCTTGGCCGGGACACGTGAGCAGTTCTTC.

The chain joins TRBV5-1 to TRBJ2-7; TRBD2 matches 8 bases. From germline, CDR1 is SGHRS and CDR2 YFSETQ. The CDR3 covers 15 residues. The ends lost 4 bases at V and 0 bases at J; junction bases unmatched: 6. CDR3 nucleotides: TGCGCCAGCAGCATTGGACTAGCTTCCTCCTACGAGCAGTACTTC. Translated, it gives CASSIGLASSYEQYF.

The rearrangement uses TRBV20-1 and TRBJ2-3; TRBD2 matches at 7 bases. V was clipped by 7 bases and J by 6 bases; unmatched bases: 4. The CDR3 length is 11 residues. In germline, CDR1 is DFQATT, CDR2 SNEGSKA (reference sequence). DNA of the CDR3: TGCAGTGGGACTAGTTTGGATACGCAGTATTTT. It translates to CSGTSLDTQYF.

This clone appeared a few times. The chain links TRBV7-3 to TRBJ1-2; tentative D call: TRBD1 (6 bases). Germline lookup yields CDR1 SGHTA and CDR2 FQGTGA. Between the trimmed V and J ends, which lost 4 bases and 4 bases, there was a span of 13 bases. This CDR3 spans 14 amino acids. This chain's CDR3 is CASSSTGTSYGYTF. The CDR3, as DNA: TGTGCCAGCAGCTCGACCGGGACATCCTATGGCTACACCTTC.

The V gene is TRBV6-5, the J gene TRBJ2-1, with TRBD2 as a possible D gene (6 bases). Per the germline V gene, CDR1 is MNHEY and CDR2 is SVGAGI. The CDR3 spans 15 residues. Trimming removed 8 bases from V and 3 bases from J, with 17 bases in between. DNA for the CDR3: TGTGCCAGCCGGGGGTCAGGGATAGGCTACAATGAGCAGTTCTTC. Its translation: CASRGSGIGYNEQFF.

The rearrangement uses TRBV5-1 and TRBJ2-1; TRBD2 matches 9 bases. The CDR3 sequence is 20 residues long. The germline V gene encodes CDR1 SGHRS and CDR2 YFSETQ. Trimming took 4 bases from V and 5 from J; bases not matched to a gene: 22. The CDR3 sequence is CASSAPVGGSGLASNNEQFF. CDR3 sequence (DNA): TGCGCCAGCAGCGCCCCCGTCGGGGGCTCTGGACTAGCGAGTAACAATGAGCAGTTCTTC. Variable domain in full (rest from reference TRBV5-1 and TRBJ2-1): KAGVTQTPRYLIKTRGQQVTLSCSPISGHRSVSWYQQTPGQGLQFLFEYFSETQRNKGNFPGRFSGRQFSNSRSEMNVSTLELGDSALYLCASSAPVGGSGLASNNEQFFGPGTRLTVL.

The chain employs TRBV29-1 and TRBJ1-1, with D uncertain. The CDR3 runs to 12 residues. V gave up 7 bases and J gave up 1 base, with 10 bases separating them. Germline V gene data show CDR1 as SQVTM and CDR2 as ANQGSEA. The CDR3 region is CSGSPSNTEAFF. The CDR3 nucleotides are TGCAGCGGGTCCCCCTCGAACACTGAAGCTTTCTTT.

This chain uses TRBV5-1 with TRBJ2-1; D uncertain. Germline values: CDR1 SGHRS, CDR2 YFSETQ. V was trimmed by 4 bases and J by 8 bases, leaving 16 bases between them. The length of the CDR3 is 14 residues. Here the CDR3 DNA reads TGCGCCAGCAGCCCCGATACTGTCCTCGATGAGCAGTTCTTC. This gives the protein CASSPDTVLDEQFF.

J is TRBJ1-4 and V is TRBV4-1; D not resolved. Between the trimmed V and J ends, which lost 0 bases and 15 bases, there was a span of 20 bases. Germline V lookup: CDR1 MGHRA, CDR2 YSYEKL. The CDR3 contains 15 residues. CDR3 DNA: TGCGCCAGCAGCCAAGATGAGGATAAGGCCCTTCGGATGTTTTTT. Its protein is CASSQDEDKALRMFF.

The rearrangement joins TRBV5-4 to TRBJ2-7; weak D call: TRBD2 (6 bases). CDR1 SGHNT and CDR2 YYREEE come from the germline V gene (reference sequence). This CDR3 is 17 amino acids long. V was clipped by 3 bases and J by 4 bases, with 23 bases between them. The DNA of the CDR3 is TGTGCCAGCAGCTATACTTTCGGGACTCTAGAGGTATACGAGCAGTACTTC. Encoded protein: CASSYTFGTLEVYEQYF.

This chain connects TRBV28 to TRBJ2-7; D call uncertain. CDR1 and CDR2 from the germline V gene are MDHEN and SYDVKM. CDR3 length: 15 residues. V was cut by 7 bases and J by 2 bases, with 18 bases left in between. CDR3 in DNA: TGTGCCAGCACCGTTGCCACCCAGCTGGCCTACGAGCAGTACTTC. Translating it yields CASTVATQLAYEQYF.

The chain combines TRBV28 with TRBJ2-1; no firm D call. Looked up from germline, CDR1 is MDHEN and CDR2 is SYDVKM. V was clipped by 4 bases and J by 4 bases, with 26 bases between them. The CDR3 runs 19 residues. CDR3 nucleotides: TGTGCCAGCAGTTCACCGCAGATCAGGCCACCCCGAAAATACAATGAGCAGTTCTTC. Encoded protein: CASSSPQIRPPRKYNEQFF. Combining the CDR3 with reference TRBV28 and TRBJ2-1 gives the whole variable domain DVKVTQSSRYLVKRTGEKVFLECVQDMDHENMFWYRQDPGLGLRLIYFSYDVKMKEKGDIPEGYSVSREKKERFSLILESASTNQTSMYLCASSSPQIRPPRKYNEQFFGPGTRLTVL.